The 20 T cell receptor beta chains below were found in one sample sequenced in a study of blood T cell repertoires in COVID-19. Clones were sequenced by immunoSEQ multiplex PCR, and TCRdb holds only the in-frame ones, with some missing. The profile covers over 250,000 clones, with around nine tenths appearing a single time and roughly 2.2% taken by the ten largest. Specimen: peripheral blood. Receptors originate from a man aged 50 to 59 with acute or convalescent COVID-19.

The chain uses TRBV3-1 (or the pseudogene TRBV3-2) and TRBJ2-2; D not certain. Germline CDR1 LGHDT, CDR2 YNNKEL (reference sequence). The CDR3 runs 13 residues. The V end was cut by 6 bases, the J end by 5 bases, with 10 bases between. DNA for the CDR3: TGTGCCAGCAGACTCCCTAGTACCGGGGAGCTGTTTTTT. This encodes CASRLPSTGELFF.

The chain uses TRBV19 and TRBJ1-1; TRBD1 matches 9 bases. This CDR3 is built from 17 residues. After removal of 3 bases from V and 3 bases from J, the junction contained 11 bases not matched to a gene. Germline V gives CDR1 LNHDA, CDR2 SQIVND (reference sequence). CDR3 in DNA: TGTGCCAGTAGTATGCCAACAGGGGGCATACGTCACACTGAAGCTTTCTTT. Translating it yields CASSMPTGGIRHTEAFF.

The chain is built from TRBV19 and TRBJ2-2; a possible D gene is TRBD1 (6 bases). V lost 7 bases to trimming and J lost 5 bases, with 14 bases between them. CDR1 is LNHDA, CDR2 SQIVND, per germline (reference sequence). The CDR3 totals 14 residues. CDR3 in DNA: TGTGCCAGTACGATCAGGGGCGGGACCGGGGAGCTGTTTTTT. Translated, it gives CASTIRGGTGELFF.

The chain joins TRBV9 to TRBJ2-1, with D possibly being TRBD2 (6 bases). The CDR3 consists of 12 residues. In germline, CDR1 is SGDLS, CDR2 YYNGEE. Trimming left V 0 bases short and J 10 bases short, with 8 bases between. Here the CDR3 DNA reads TGTGCCAGCAGCGTAGGGGGGAGGGAGCAGTTCTTC. Its protein product is CASSVGGREQFF.

The rearrangement uses TRBV18 and TRBJ1-4; D perhaps matches TRBD1 (5 bases). The germline V gene encodes CDR1 KGHSH and CDR2 LQKENI. Trimming removed 2 bases at V and 8 bases at J, with 18 bases between. The CDR3 runs 16 residues. CDR3 protein: CASSPISARAGEKLFF. In nucleotides, the CDR3 is TGTGCCAGCTCACCAATTTCGGCCAGGGCAGGAGAAAAACTGTTTTTT.

The chain recombines TRBV19 with TRBJ1-3; TRBD1 is a possible D gene (5 bases). The germline V gene has CDR1 LNHDA and CDR2 SQIVND (reference sequence). V was shortened by 5 bases and J by 3 bases, with 17 bases between the two germline ends. The CDR3 is 16 residues long. This CDR3 reads CASSVPGLKNGNTIYF. The CDR3 DNA reads as TGTGCCAGTAGTGTTCCGGGACTAAAGAATGGAAACACCATATATTTT.

The V gene is TRBV11-3, the J gene TRBJ2-3, with TRBD1 matching 9 bases. V was pared by 4 bases and J by 6 bases, with 14 bases of the junction left unmatched. The V gene's germline CDR1 is SGHNT and CDR2 YENEEA. The CDR3 length is 17 residues. The CDR3 region is CASSSGQGLDLVDTQYF. The CDR3 coding sequence is TGTGCCAGCAGCTCGGGACAGGGATTGGACCTAGTTGATACGCAGTATTTT.

This clone was recorded once. The chain links TRBV19 to TRBJ2-2; the match to TRBD2 covers 11 bases. Per the germline V gene, CDR1 is LNHDA and CDR2 is SQIVND (reference sequence). V lost 3 bases and J lost 0; bases outside the gene matches: 3. The length of the CDR3 is 17 residues. The CDR3 DNA reads as TGTGCCAGTAGTATGACTAGCGGGGCCTCGAACACCGGGGAGCTGTTTTTT. It specifies CASSMTSGASNTGELFF. Using reference TRBV19 and TRBJ2-2 for the parts outside the CDR3, the full variable domain is DGGITQSPKYLFRKEGQNVTLSCEQNLNHDAMYWYRQDPGQGLRLIYYSQIVNDFQKGDIAEGYSVSREKKESFPLTVTSAQKNPTAFYLCASSMTSGASNTGELFFGEGSRLTVL.

In this sample, this clone turned up a few times. This rearrangement joins TRBV27 to TRBJ2-7; D possibly corresponds to TRBD1 (5 bases). The CDR3 runs 16 residues. Trimming cost V 4 bases and J 6 bases, with 22 bases left between them. Germline loops: CDR1 MNHEY, CDR2 SMNVEV (reference sequence). The DNA for the CDR3 is TGTGCCAGCAGTTCTTGGCAGGGCCCGTTGTTGCGCGAGCAGTACTTC. As protein: CASSSWQGPLLREQYF.

The J gene is TRBJ2-1, the V gene TRBV7-6; 9 bases are shared with TRBD1. J gave up 7 bases and V 5 bases, and 6 bases lay outside the gene matches. From germline, CDR1 is SGHVS and CDR2 FNYEAQ. The CDR3 has 14 residues. The CDR3 DNA sequence: TGTGCCAGCAGCCTATGGACAGGGGATAATGAGCAGTTCTTC. It codes for CASSLWTGDNEQFF.

The chain links TRBV10-1 to TRBJ1-1, with TRBD1 matching 8 bases. In germline, CDR1 is WNHNN, CDR2 SYGVQD (reference sequence). The J segment lost 4 bases and the V segment lost 5 bases, leaving 6 bases of the junction unmatched. This CDR3 has 14 amino acids. The CDR3 region is CASSPGQGSTEAFF. The CDR3, as DNA: TGCGCCAGCAGTCCCGGACAGGGAAGCACTGAAGCTTTCTTT.

The V and J genes are TRBV7-9 and TRBJ1-1; D is uncertain. Looked up from germline, CDR1 is SEHNR and CDR2 is FQNEAQ (reference sequence). The CDR3 runs 12 residues. V dropped 1 base and J dropped 11 bases, with 11 bases sitting between them. The CDR3 here is CASSLEKLGAFF. The CDR3 nucleotides are TGTGCCAGCAGCTTAGAGAAGCTCGGGGCTTTCTTT.

V usage is TRBV4-1 and J usage is TRBJ2-4, with 9 bases matching TRBD1. Germline CDR1 MGHRA, CDR2 YSYEKL. The V and J ends lost 4 bases and 0 bases, in that order; junction bases with no gene match: 10. This CDR3 contains 18 residues. Written as DNA, the CDR3 is TGCGCCAGCAGCCCGAGACAGGGGGAGTTGATAGCCAAAAACATTCAGTACTTC. This translates into CASSPRQGELIAKNIQYF.

This clone was observed a single time. This chain's CDR3 is CASSTFRNSPLHF. CDR3 coding DNA: TGTGCCAGCAGCACCTTCCGGAATTCACCCCTCCACTTT. The rearrangement joins TRBV11-1 to TRBJ1-6; D is ambiguous. The CDR3 runs 13 residues. Per germline, CDR1 SGHAT and CDR2 FQDESV (reference sequence). Trimming cost V 5 bases and J 7 bases, with 9 bases left between them. The complete variable domain, with remaining parts taken from reference TRBV11-1 and TRBJ1-6, reads EAEVAQSPRYKITEKSQAVAFWCDPISGHATLYWYRQILGQGPELLVQFQDESVVDDSQLPKDRFSAERLKGVDSTLKIQPAELGDSAMYLCASSTFRNSPLHFGNGTRLTVT.

The V gene is TRBV9, the J gene TRBJ2-1, with D unclear. Trimming pared 0 bases from V and 3 bases from J, leaving 10 bases between. In germline, CDR1 is SGDLS, CDR2 YYNGEE. This CDR3 is 15 amino acids long. CDR3 sequence reads: CASSVDGRYYNEQFF. The CDR3 DNA reads TGTGCCAGCAGCGTAGATGGCAGATACTACAATGAGCAGTTCTTC.

The V gene is TRBV4-1, the J gene TRBJ1-1, with a possible D match to TRBD1 (6 bases). V dropped 3 bases and J dropped 0 bases, with 14 bases sitting between them. This CDR3 has 16 residues. Germline V CDR1 and CDR2: MGHRA, YSYEKL. The CDR3 is CASSHPGVPMNTEAFF. The CDR3 nucleotides read TGCGCCAGCAGCCACCCAGGGGTCCCCATGAACACTGAAGCTTTCTTT.

The chain employs TRBV5-1 and TRBJ1-2; the D gene is possibly TRBD1 (6 bases). V lost 0 bases, J lost 0 bases, and 21 bases lay in between. The CDR3 is 19 residues long. Per the germline V gene, CDR1 is SGHRS and CDR2 is YFSETQ. CDR3 in DNA: TGCGCCAGCAGCTTGGGATTAGCAGGGGCAAACCTAGCTAACTATGGCTACACCTTC. Amino acid sequence: CASSLGLAGANLANYGYTF.

CDR3 protein: CASSYVDSSNEKLFF. CDR3 DNA sequence: TGTGCCAGCAGTTACGTAGACAGTTCTAATGAAAAACTGTTTTTT. The rearrangement links TRBV6-5 to TRBJ1-4, with D possibly being TRBD1 (5 bases). Germline-derived CDR1 and CDR2 are MNHEY and SVGAGI. CDR3 length: 15 residues. V lost 2 bases and J 3 bases, leaving 10 bases between the germline ends.

The V and J genes are TRBV10-3 and TRBJ1-5, with 11 bases aligning to TRBD1. Germline V CDR1 and CDR2: ENHRY, SYGVKD. This CDR3 contains 14 residues. With 5 bases clipped from V and 5 bases from J, the junction kept 2 bases outside the gene matches. The DNA for the CDR3 is TGTGCCATCAGTCCGGACAGGGGGCATCAGCCCCAGCATTTT. This codes for CAISPDRGHQPQHF.

The chain combines TRBV18 with TRBJ1-2; D is undetermined. The CDR3 length is 13 residues. Germline values: CDR1 KGHSH, CDR2 LQKENI. Trimming removed 2 bases from V and 7 bases from J, with 11 bases in between. CDR3 nucleotides: TGTGCCAGCTCACCAGCAGCCCCTAGTGGCTACACCTTC. Protein: CASSPAAPSGYTF.